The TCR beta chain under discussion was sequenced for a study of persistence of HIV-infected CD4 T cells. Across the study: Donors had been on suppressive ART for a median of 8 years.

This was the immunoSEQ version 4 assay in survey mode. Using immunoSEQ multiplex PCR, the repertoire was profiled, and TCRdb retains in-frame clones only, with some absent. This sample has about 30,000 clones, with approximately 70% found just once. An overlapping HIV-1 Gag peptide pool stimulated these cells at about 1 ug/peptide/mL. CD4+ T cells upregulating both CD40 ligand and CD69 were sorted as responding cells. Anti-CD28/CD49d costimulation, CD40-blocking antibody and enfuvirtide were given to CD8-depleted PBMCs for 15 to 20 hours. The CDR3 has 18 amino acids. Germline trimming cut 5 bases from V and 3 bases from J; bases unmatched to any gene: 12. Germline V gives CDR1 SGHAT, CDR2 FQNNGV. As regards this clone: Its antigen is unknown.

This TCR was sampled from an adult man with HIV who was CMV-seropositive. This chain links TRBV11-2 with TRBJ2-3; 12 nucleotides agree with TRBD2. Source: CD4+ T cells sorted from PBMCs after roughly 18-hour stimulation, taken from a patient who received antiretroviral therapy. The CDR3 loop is CASSLIYSSGGATDTQYF. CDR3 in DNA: TGTGCCAGCAGCCTAATATATTCTAGCGGGGGGGCAACAGATACGCAGTATTTT.